This T cell receptor (beta chain) was obtained from a study of blood T cell repertoires in COVID-19 (dated by TCRdb to 2020 to 2021). Background on the whole study: Samples from collaborators originated in the United States, Italy and Spain and spanned both the acute and convalescent phases of COVID-19. The prospective study material was composed of cDNA or gDNA derived from T cells, B-cell-depleted T cells, or PBMCs. Subjects who had been exposed to COVID-19, were actively infected with it, or had recovered from it provided the deeply sampled blood TCRbeta repertoires that made up the dataset. The repertoires were made available in a free public database intended to serve as a resource for research on the immune response to SARS-CoV-2. The samples were drawn from the first 160 participants of the ongoing ImmuneRACE study and from some 1,300 subjects provided by 6 global collaborators. A de-identified subject ID, COVID-19 status, age in years and sex were almost always included in the sample metadata. Where available, HLA class I and class II types were obtained from metadata supplied by the sample provider rather than from assay-based typing.

With regard to this clone: Its antigen remains undetermined. Base-call qualities are not available, and no considerably larger clone is one nucleotide away.

Whole blood was collected in K2EDTA tubes by collaborating institutions according to the institutions' own protocols. For TCRbeta analysis, collaborator samples were shipped as frozen whole blood, as isolated PBMCs, or as DNA extracted from either sample type. TCRbeta CDR3 regions were amplified from genomic DNA using the immunoSEQ Assay, a bias-controlled multiplex PCR. The authors' analysis ran thus. Within the assay, amplification of reference gene primers was used to estimate how many nucleated cells each sample contained. To quantify the absolute abundance of each unique TCRbeta CDR3 rearrangement, sequence reads were collapsed and filtered. For each sample, productive Simpson clonality was calculated by taking the square root of Simpson's diversity index across productive rearrangements. TCRdb re-hosts the immuneACCESS table, in-frame sequences only. Its copies lack some clones; in the studies checked, an unresolved V gene accounts for under half of them, and the cause for the rest is not known. The D gene and trimming were derived from the DNA, and the V and J assignments and clone size from that table. In all, the sample holds under 250,000 clones, and around nine tenths of those were seen once. The ten top clones hold approximately 6.8% of the sample.

Overall study results and their limits: How much clinical and demographic metadata was included differed by source and by participant, and the metadata was provided uncurated.

The source of this sequence is a woman aged 70-85 years with active or convalescent COVID-19. The sequencing input was peripheral blood.

The CDR3 corresponds to CASSPDRLNEKLFF. The sequenced DNA: TGTGCCAGCAGCCCTGACAGGCTTAATGAAAAACTGTTTTTT. Here the chain combines TRBV3-1 (or the pseudogene TRBV3-2) and TRBJ1-4, with a tentative D gene TRBD1 over 6 matching bases. V and J lose 4 bases and 4 bases, and a span of 10 bases separates them. Measured from the cysteine to the phenylalanine, the CDR3 is 14 residues long. CDR3 DNA only is kept here, 42 bases in frame from base 1. CDR1 and CDR2 (LGHDT, YNNKEL) derive from the germline V gene (reference sequence).